A selection of T cell receptor beta chains follows, all from one sample in a study of T cells in Graves' hyperthyroidism and ophthalmopathy. TCRdb redid the calling of the multiplex PCR reads with MiXCR, one entry per CDR3 protein. The data show hundreds of thousands of distinct CDR3 sequences, with 18% seen just once and about a sixth held by the top ten. Sequences were obtained from blood. The source of these receptors is a woman aged 45-59 years with Graves' hyperthyroidism that later progressed to Graves' ophthalmopathy. CDR3s include the opening cysteine and the closing phenylalanine or tryptophan. D genes are given only for firm matches. Clone size is not always given. Where it is, it says once, few, many or a class for expanded clones.

V gene: TRBV6-6
D gene: .
clone size: few
J gene: TRBJ1-2
CDR3 DNA: TGTGCCAGCAGTTACTCTACTTCGGGAGCTGGCTACACCTTC
CDR3 protein: CASSYSTSGAGYTF

V gene: TRBV19
D gene: .
clone size: .
J gene: TRBJ1-2
CDR3 DNA: TGTGCCAGTAGTAACCAGGGACGTTCTAACTATGGCTACACCTTC
CDR3 protein: CASSNQGRSNYGYTF

V gene: TRBV13
D gene: TRBD1
clone size: .
J gene: TRBJ1-6
CDR3 DNA: TGTGCCAGCAGCCCCCTCCCGGACAGGGATTCACCCCTCCACTTT
CDR3 protein: CASSPLPDRDSPLHF

V gene: TRBV9
D gene: .
clone size: many
J gene: TRBJ2-3
CDR3 DNA: TGTGCCAGCAGCCCGGTTCCGGGACCGTACACAGATACGCAGTATTTT
CDR3 protein: CASSPVPGPYTDTQYF

V gene: TRBV7-9
D gene: TRBD1
clone size: many
J gene: TRBJ2-1
CDR3 DNA: TGTGCCAGCAGCTTATGGGACAGGTCGAATGAGCAGTTCTTC
CDR3 protein: CASSLWDRSNEQFF

V gene: TRBV6-5
D gene: .
clone size: .
J gene: TRBJ2-3
CDR3 DNA: TGTGCCAGCAGTTACTCGGGCGGGGTGGGGGATACGCAGTATTTT
CDR3 protein: CASSYSGGVGDTQYF

V gene: TRBV10-3
D gene: .
clone size: .
J gene: TRBJ1-3
CDR3 DNA: TGTGCCATCAGTGAGTCGGAAGAGGGCTGGTCTGGAAACACCATATATTTT
CDR3 protein: CAISESEEGWSGNTIYF

V gene: TRBV29-1
D gene: .
clone size: .
J gene: TRBJ1-1
CDR3 DNA: TGCAGCGTTGAATGGGGGGGGGACACTGAAGCTTTCTTT
CDR3 protein: CSVEWGGDTEAFF

V gene: TRBV4-1
D gene: TRBD2
clone size: .
J gene: TRBJ2-1
CDR3 DNA: TGCGCCAGCAGCCAAACTCTAGCGGGGGTTTCCTCCTACAATGAGCAGTTCTTC
CDR3 protein: CASSQTLAGVSSYNEQFF

V gene: TRBV6-5
D gene: .
clone size: many
J gene: TRBJ1-3
CDR3 DNA: TGTGCCAGCAGTTACTCATCTGGAAACACCATATATTTT
CDR3 protein: CASSYSSGNTIYF

V gene: TRBV11-3
D gene: .
clone size: many
J gene: TRBJ2-2
CDR3 DNA: TGTGCCAGCAGCCCCCCTGGCTTGAACACCGGGGAGCTGTTTTTT
CDR3 protein: CASSPPGLNTGELFF

V gene: TRBV20-1
D gene: .
clone size: few
J gene: TRBJ2-3
CDR3 DNA: TGCAGTGCTAGTGGAGACACAGATGCGCAGTATTTT
CDR3 protein: CSASGDTDAQYF

V gene: TRBV19
D gene: .
clone size: few
J gene: TRBJ2-7
CDR3 DNA: TGTGCCAGTAGTATGGGTGGGACGGCTTCCTACGAGCAGTACTTC
CDR3 protein: CASSMGGTASYEQYF

V gene: TRBV7-9
D gene: .
clone size: .
J gene: TRBJ1-5
CDR3 DNA: TGTGCCAGCAGCCGAGGGGTGATAGGCAATCAGCCCCAGCATTTT
CDR3 protein: CASSRGVIGNQPQHF

V gene: TRBV7-2
D gene: .
clone size: .
J gene: TRBJ1-3
CDR3 DNA: TGTGCCAGCAGCCACGGGGGCTCTGGAAACACCATATATTTT
CDR3 protein: CASSHGGSGNTIYF

V gene: TRBV10-1
D gene: TRBD2
clone size: few
J gene: TRBJ2-2
CDR3 DNA: TGCGCCAGCAGTGAGACAGCGGGGGGAACCGGGGAGCTGTTTTTT
CDR3 protein: CASSETAGGTGELFF

V gene: TRBV7-9
D gene: TRBD1
clone size: .
J gene: TRBJ1-4
CDR3 DNA: TGTGCCAGCAGCGACCGGACAGGCGCCTGTGAAAAACTGTTTTTT
CDR3 protein: CASSDRTGACEKLFF

V gene: TRBV11-2
D gene: .
clone size: many
J gene: TRBJ2-6
CDR3 DNA: TGTGCCAGCAGCTTAGCAGGGGCTGGGGCCAACGTCCTGACTTTC
CDR3 protein: CASSLAGAGANVLTF

V gene: TRBV7-9
D gene: TRBD1
clone size: .
J gene: TRBJ1-2
CDR3 DNA: TGTGCCAGCAGCCCGGGGTTGGGGACAGACCCGAGAAAGGACTATGGCTACACCTTC
CDR3 protein: CASSPGLGTDPRKDYGYTF

V gene: TRBV6-2/TRBV6-3
D gene: .
clone size: many
J gene: TRBJ2-7
CDR3 DNA: TGTGCCAGCAGTTACGGCCGGGGCGGCTACGAGCAGTACTTC
CDR3 protein: CASSYGRGGYEQYF

V gene: TRBV6-2/TRBV6-3
D gene: .
clone size: few
J gene: TRBJ1-3
CDR3 DNA: TGTGCCAGCAGTTACGCCTGGGCTTCAGGAAACACCATATATTTT
CDR3 protein: CASSYAWASGNTIYF

V gene: TRBV6-1
D gene: .
clone size: .
J gene: TRBJ2-5
CDR3 DNA: TGTGCCAGCAGTGAAGCGGGGGGTGGGGGAGCAGAGACCCAGTACTTC
CDR3 protein: CASSEAGGGGAETQYF

V gene: TRBV15
D gene: .
clone size: few
J gene: TRBJ1-4
CDR3 DNA: TGTGCCACCAGCAGAGATCACGGACGAGCTAATGAAAAACTGTTTTTT
CDR3 protein: CATSRDHGRANEKLFF

V gene: TRBV19
D gene: .
clone size: .
J gene: TRBJ1-2
CDR3 DNA: TGTGCCAGTGGGGAGGGGATGCACTATGGCTACACCTTC
CDR3 protein: CASGEGMHYGYTF

V gene: TRBV3-1
D gene: .
clone size: few
J gene: TRBJ1-6
CDR3 DNA: TGTGCCAGCAGCCGAGAGGTGCGCATGGGTTCACCCCTCCACTTT
CDR3 protein: CASSREVRMGSPLHF

V gene: TRBV19
D gene: .
clone size: .
J gene: TRBJ1-2
CDR3 DNA: TGTGCCAGTAGTATAGATCGAGCAGGTTTGAACTATGGCTACACCTTC
CDR3 protein: CASSIDRAGLNYGYTF

V gene: TRBV9
D gene: .
clone size: .
J gene: TRBJ2-5
CDR3 DNA: TGTGCCAGCAGCGTAGATCCCCAGGGTCGAATATTAGAGACCCAGTACTTC
CDR3 protein: CASSVDPQGRILETQYF

V gene: TRBV12-3/TRBV12-4
D gene: TRBD2
clone size: many
J gene: TRBJ2-5
CDR3 DNA: TGTGCCAGCAGTTATGTGACTAGCGGGGGGGTAGGAGAGACCCAGTACTTC
CDR3 protein: CASSYVTSGGVGETQYF

V gene: TRBV30
D gene: .
clone size: many
J gene: TRBJ1-1
CDR3 DNA: TGTGCCTGGAGGTGGTCTGGGGTAGCTTTCTTT
CDR3 protein: CAWRWSGVAFF

V gene: TRBV6-1
D gene: .
clone size: few
J gene: TRBJ1-5
CDR3 DNA: TGTGCCAGCGGAGACGAAGCAGGGGCAATTCAGCCCCAGCATTTT
CDR3 protein: CASGDEAGAIQPQHF

V gene: TRBV7-2
D gene: TRBD1
clone size: .
J gene: TRBJ1-2
CDR3 DNA: TGTGCCAGCAGCTTGCCGGGACAGGGGAACTATGGCTACACCTTC
CDR3 protein: CASSLPGQGNYGYTF

V gene: TRBV5-1
D gene: TRBD1
clone size: .
J gene: TRBJ1-2
CDR3 DNA: TGCGCCAGCAGCTTCATACAGGGGGATGGCTACACCTTC
CDR3 protein: CASSFIQGDGYTF

V gene: TRBV4-1
D gene: .
clone size: .
J gene: TRBJ2-1
CDR3 DNA: TGCGCCAGCAGCCAAGGGGTGGGACTGGGTGAGCAGTTCTTC
CDR3 protein: CASSQGVGLGEQFF

V gene: TRBV30
D gene: .
clone size: many
J gene: TRBJ1-1
CDR3 DNA: TGTGCCTGGAGGCAGGGGAACACTGAAGCTTTCTTT
CDR3 protein: CAWRQGNTEAFF

V gene: TRBV5-6
D gene: .
clone size: .
J gene: TRBJ2-5
CDR3 DNA: TGTGCCAGCAGCTTGGTCGGCAGCCAAGAGACCCAGTACTTC
CDR3 protein: CASSLVGSQETQYF

V gene: TRBV7-9
D gene: .
clone size: .
J gene: TRBJ2-3
CDR3 DNA: TGTGCCAGCAGCTTAAGGGTGGCGGATACGCAGTATTTT
CDR3 protein: CASSLRVADTQYF

V gene: TRBV12-3/TRBV12-4
D gene: .
clone size: many
J gene: TRBJ1-1
CDR3 DNA: TGTGCCAGCAGTGCTGGACACCAGAACACTGAAGCTTTCTTT
CDR3 protein: CASSAGHQNTEAFF

V gene: TRBV7-3
D gene: .
clone size: .
J gene: TRBJ2-3
CDR3 DNA: TGTGCCAGCAGCTTAACACCGGGGGGCCGCACAGATACGCAGTATTTT
CDR3 protein: CASSLTPGGRTDTQYF

V gene: TRBV6-6
D gene: TRBD1
clone size: few
J gene: TRBJ1-1
CDR3 DNA: TGTGCCAGCAGTTACACGGGGACAGGGAACTTGAACACTGAAGCTTTCTTT
CDR3 protein: CASSYTGTGNLNTEAFF

V gene: TRBV15
D gene: TRBD1
clone size: .
J gene: TRBJ1-2
CDR3 DNA: TGTGCCACCAGCAGAGCGGGACAGGGGCCTCTTGGCTACACCTTC
CDR3 protein: CATSRAGQGPLGYTF

V gene: TRBV6-1
D gene: TRBD2
clone size: many
J gene: TRBJ2-5
CDR3 DNA: TGTGCCAGCAAGAAACCGAGCGGGGGGGCAGAGACCCAGTACTTC
CDR3 protein: CASKKPSGGAETQYF

V gene: TRBV11-2
D gene: .
clone size: many
J gene: TRBJ2-3
CDR3 DNA: TGTGCCAGCAGCTTTCCAGGGGCAGATACGCAGTATTTT
CDR3 protein: CASSFPGADTQYF

V gene: TRBV30
D gene: .
clone size: many
J gene: TRBJ2-2
CDR3 DNA: TGTGCCTGGGGGGCGGGGAGCACGGCCACCGGGGAGCTGTTTTTT
CDR3 protein: CAWGAGSTATGELFF

V gene: TRBV6-1
D gene: .
clone size: .
J gene: TRBJ2-5
CDR3 DNA: TGTGCCAGCAGTGAAAACGACCAAGAGACCCAGTACTTC
CDR3 protein: CASSENDQETQYF

V gene: TRBV12-3/TRBV12-4
D gene: TRBD2
clone size: many
J gene: TRBJ2-3
CDR3 DNA: TGTGCCAGCAGAAGACTAGCGGGGGGGTCAGATACGCAGTATTTT
CDR3 protein: CASRRLAGGSDTQYF

V gene: TRBV18
D gene: .
clone size: many
J gene: TRBJ1-1
CDR3 DNA: TGTGCCAGCTCACCACCAGGACAGCTTACTGAAGCTTTCTTT
CDR3 protein: CASSPPGQLTEAFF